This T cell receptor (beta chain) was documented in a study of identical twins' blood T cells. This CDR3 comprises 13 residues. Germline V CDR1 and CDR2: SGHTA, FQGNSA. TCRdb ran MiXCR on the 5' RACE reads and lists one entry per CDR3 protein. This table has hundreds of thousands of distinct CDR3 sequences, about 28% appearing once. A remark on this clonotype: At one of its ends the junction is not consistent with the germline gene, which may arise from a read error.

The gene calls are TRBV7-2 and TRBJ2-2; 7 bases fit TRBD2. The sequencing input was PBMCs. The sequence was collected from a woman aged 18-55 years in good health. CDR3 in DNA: TGTGCCAGCAGCACCACTAGCGTGGGGGAGATGTTTTTT. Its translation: CASSTTSVGEMFF.